The T cell receptor beta chain described here comes from a study of T cell repertoires in cytomegalovirus infection. Turning to the study itself: CMV infection and matching HLA type were both indicated by public TCR beta signatures. Overall study findings and caveats: The study identified carriers of CMV plus the relevant HLA from cumulative public TCR beta family frequency.

TCRdb used MiXCR to reprocess the reads, holding one entry per CDR3 protein. The sample lists about 180,000 distinct CDR3 sequences, about a sixth occurring once. V shed 2 bases and J 2 bases; nucleotides not matched to a gene: 13. Germline loops: CDR1 SGHTA, CDR2 FQGNSA. CDR3 length equals 18 residues. In the case of this clonotype: Its antigen is not identified.

This clonotype was sampled from a human donor in good health (CMV status not recorded). Some clones in this sample may be carry-over from other donors' samples. The gene calls are TRBV7-2 and TRBJ2-7, with 9 bases matching TRBD2. The material sequenced was CD8+ T cells from PBMCs. CDR3 sequence: CASSLSGGGAIAAYEQYF. DNA for the CDR3: TGTGCCAGCAGCTTAAGCGGCGGGGGGGCTATCGCGGCCTACGAGCAGTACTTC. Drawing the rest from reference TRBV7-2 and TRBJ2-7, the complete variable domain is GAGVSQSPSNKVTEKGKDVELRCDPISGHTALYWYRQSLGQGLEFLIYFQGNSAPDKSGLPSDRFSAERTGGSVSTLTIQRTQQEDSAVYLCASSLSGGGAIAAYEQYFGPGTRLTVT.